The 20 T cell receptor beta chains in this list originate from one sample, sequenced in a study of T cell responses to AZD1222 COVID-19 vaccine. Clones were sequenced by immunoSEQ multiplex PCR, and TCRdb holds only the in-frame ones, with some missing. The data contain 95,000 to 150,000 clones, about nine tenths of them singletons. The sequencing used peripheral blood, collected on day 0 of MenACWY control vaccination. Source of these receptors: an adult in good health.

The chain's CDR3 is CAWSAGQSYTF. In DNA, the CDR3 is TGTGCCTGGAGCGCCGGACAAAGCTACACCTTC. The rearrangement joins TRBV30 to TRBJ1-2; possible D gene TRBD1, 5 bases. Trimming stripped 3 bases from V and 9 bases from J, with 11 bases between. CDR3 size: 11 residues. The germline V gene has CDR1 GTSNPN and CDR2 SVGIG (reference sequence).

The genes are TRBV27 and TRBJ1-1; a possible D gene is TRBD1 (6 bases). With 6 bases removed from V and 4 bases from J, the gap between germline ends came to 18 bases. The germline V gene has CDR1 MNHEY and CDR2 SMNVEV (reference sequence). The CDR3 covers 15 residues. The CDR3 sequence is CASRRTQGISTEAFF. The DNA for the CDR3 is TGTGCCAGCAGGAGAACACAGGGTATTAGCACTGAAGCTTTCTTT.

For the CDR3, the DNA is TGTGCCAGCAGCCCGTCCTGGTCCCAGCCCCAGCATTTT. Its protein is CASSPSWSQPQHF. This sequence joins TRBV7-8 and TRBJ1-5, with unresolved D. The V gene lost 5 bases and the J gene lost 7 bases, with 12 bases spanning the gap. Germline values: CDR1 SGHVS, CDR2 FQNEAQ. This CDR3 has 13 amino acids.

The CDR3 sequence is CASSPLRVHRDGYTF. CDR3 coding DNA: TGTGCCAGCAGTCCCCTAAGGGTTCATAGGGATGGCTACACCTTC. This chain joins TRBV6-5 and TRBJ1-2; no clear D. Germline lookup yields CDR1 MNHEY and CDR2 SVGAGI. This CDR3 is built from 15 residues. V dropped 5 bases and J dropped 6 bases, with 19 bases sitting between them.

V is TRBV7-8 and J is TRBJ2-7; 10 bases are shared with TRBD1. V was pared by 0 bases and J by 2 bases, with 4 bases of the junction left unmatched. The CDR3 covers 16 residues. Germline CDR1 reads SGHVS; CDR2 reads FQNEAQ. The CDR3 bases are TGTGCCAGCAGCTTAGCTAGGGACAGGGGCCCCTACGAGCAGTACTTC. Translating gives CASSLARDRGPYEQYF. Variable domain in full (rest from reference TRBV7-8 and TRBJ2-7): GAGVSQSPRYKVAKRGQDVALRCDPISGHVSLFWYQQALGQGPEFLTYFQNEAQLDKSGLPSDRFFAERPEGSVSTLKIQRTQQEDSAVYLCASSLARDRGPYEQYFGPGTRLTVT.

The chain is built from TRBV3-1 (or the pseudogene TRBV3-2) and TRBJ2-1; D perhaps matches TRBD1 (6 bases). The CDR3 runs 16 residues. V was cut by 1 base and J by 7 bases, with 17 bases left in between. Germline CDR1 reads LGHDT; CDR2 reads YNNKEL (reference sequence). The CDR3, as DNA: TGTGCCAGCAGCCAAGTATCTAGGGGGAGCGGAAATGAGCAGTTCTTC. This translates into CASSQVSRGSGNEQFF.

This clone was seen just once. The chain has TRBV27 and TRBJ2-1, with TRBD1 identical over 8 bases. V shed 8 bases, J shed 3 bases, and the junction held 6 bases outside the gene matches. Germline V gives CDR1 MNHEY, CDR2 SMNVEV (reference sequence). CDR3 length: 14 residues. The CDR3 loop is CASGSTGVYNEQFF. CDR3 in DNA: TGTGCCAGCGGTTCGACAGGGGTCTACAATGAGCAGTTCTTC.

The genes are TRBV29-1 and TRBJ2-7, with D perhaps being TRBD1 or TRBD2 (5 bases each). From germline, CDR1 is SQVTM and CDR2 ANQGSEA. Trimming pared 4 bases from V and 7 bases from J, leaving 14 bases between. CDR3 size: 12 residues. CDR3 sequence reads: CSVGQPWGEQYF. CDR3 DNA sequence: TGCAGCGTTGGACAACCCTGGGGGGAGCAGTACTTC.

The chain uses TRBV15 and TRBJ2-1, with TRBD1 matching over 7 bases. CDR1 and CDR2 from the germline V gene are LNHNV and YYDKDF (reference sequence). This CDR3 is built from 15 residues. V lost 3 bases and J lost 5; bases outside the gene matches: 7. In DNA, the CDR3 is TGTGCCACCAGCAGGAGACAGGGTAAAAACAATGAGCAGTTCTTC. It is translated as CATSRRQGKNNEQFF.

The chain has TRBV5-6 and TRBJ1-5; 7 bases align to TRBD1. The V and J ends lost 2 bases and 7 bases, in that order; junction bases with no gene match: 3. Germline CDR1 is SGHDT and CDR2 is YYEEEE. The CDR3 is 13 amino acids. The CDR3 coding sequence is TGTGCCAGCAGCTTCCACAGGGGCCAGCCCCAGCATTTT. Protein: CASSFHRGQPQHF.

This chain links TRBV5-6 with TRBJ2-3, with 7 bases lining up with TRBD2. Germline V gene sequence: CDR1 SGHDT, CDR2 YYEEEE. The V gene end was trimmed by 4 bases and the J gene end by 3 bases; junction bases not matched to a gene: 8. The CDR3 spans 15 residues. This chain's CDR3 is CASSRPPGGTDTQYF. CDR3 bases: TGTGCCAGCAGCCGACCCCCGGGGGGTACAGATACGCAGTATTTT.

J is TRBJ2-7 and V is TRBV4-2, with 7 bases aligning to TRBD2. The J segment lost 5 bases and the V segment lost 4 bases, leaving 17 bases of the junction unmatched. The CDR3 contains 17 residues. Germline values: CDR1 LGHNA, CDR2 YNFKEQ. This CDR3 reads CASSLGLAGTTPHEQYF. For the CDR3, the DNA is TGTGCCAGCAGCCTTGGTCTGGCCGGGACTACCCCCCACGAGCAGTACTTC.

The gene calls are TRBV19 and TRBJ1-6; 7 nucleotides align to TRBD1. The CDR3 spans 16 residues. Germline V gene data show CDR1 as LNHDA and CDR2 as SQIVND (reference sequence). J gave up 0 bases and V 6 bases, and 5 bases lay outside the gene matches. In DNA, the CDR3 is TGTGCCAGTAGACCGGGACAGAGCTCCTATAATTCACCCCTCCACTTT. Amino acid sequence: CASRPGQSSYNSPLHF.

The chain recombines TRBV2 with TRBJ1-5; TRBD1 aligns across 8 bases. Germline V gene lookup returns CDR1 SNHLY and CDR2 FYNNEI. The length of the CDR3 is 15 residues. Trimming removed 7 bases from V and 6 bases from J; junction bases left unmatched: 11. The CDR3 is CASKGADRVGQPQHF. The CDR3 coding sequence is TGTGCCAGCAAGGGTGCGGACAGGGTCGGTCAGCCCCAGCATTTT.

This clone was observed a single time. The chain combines TRBV5-4 with TRBJ1-5, with D possibly TRBD1 on 5 matching bases. The V gene lost 3 bases and the J gene lost 7 bases, with 14 bases spanning the gap. The length of the CDR3 is 14 residues. The germline V gene has CDR1 SGHNT and CDR2 YYREEE (reference sequence). The CDR3: CASSSDTGHQPQHF. Here the CDR3 DNA reads TGTGCCAGCAGCTCGGACACGGGGCACCAGCCCCAGCATTTT.

The chain joins TRBV28 to TRBJ2-1, with 8 bases lining up with TRBD2. With 9 bases clipped from V and 6 bases from J, the junction kept 16 bases outside the gene matches. The CDR3 length is 16 residues. Germline V gene sequence: CDR1 MDHEN, CDR2 SYDVKM. Here the CDR3 DNA reads TGTGCCAGTCAGGTCGGGGGGGGCGTGGTTTCCAATGAGCAGTTCTTC. Its protein is CASQVGGGVVSNEQFF.

This clone has more than one count but fewer than ten. This chain joins TRBV24-1 and TRBJ2-3, with TRBD1 matching 10 bases. CDR3 size: 17 residues. Losses at the gene ends were 4 bases for V and 1 base for J; bases not matched to a gene: 7. Germline CDR1 reads KGHDR; CDR2 reads SFDVKD. The CDR3 spells CATSDRRGTGGTDTQYF. The CDR3 bases are TGTGCCACCAGTGACCGAAGAGGGACAGGGGGCACAGATACGCAGTATTTT.

The chain has TRBV28 and TRBJ1-4, with 8 nucleotides matching TRBD1. Germline V CDR1 and CDR2: MDHEN, SYDVKM. V shed 5 bases, J shed 7 bases, and the junction held 9 bases outside the gene matches. This CDR3 contains 15 residues. This CDR3 reads CASSTDRVPFEKLFF. Written as DNA, the CDR3 is TGTGCCAGCAGTACGGACAGGGTCCCCTTTGAAAAACTGTTTTTT.

V is TRBV2 and J is TRBJ2-1; the D gene is possibly TRBD1 (7 bases). Trimming took 7 bases from V and 8 from J, leaving 15 bases between them. Per germline, CDR1 SNHLY and CDR2 FYNNEI. The CDR3 is 13 amino acids. CDR3: CASNRQGGDEQFF. In DNA, the CDR3 is TGTGCCAGCAACCGACAGGGCGGGGATGAGCAGTTCTTC.

This sequence joins TRBV15 and TRBJ2-7; 7 bases fit TRBD1. Germline CDR1 LNHNV, CDR2 YYDKDF (reference sequence). V gave up 0 bases and J gave up 7 bases; unmatched junction bases: 9. This CDR3 comprises 15 residues. CDR3: CATSRDQTGVAEQYV. CDR3 nucleotide sequence: TGTGCCACCAGCAGAGATCAAACAGGGGTTGCTGAGCAGTACGTC.